This passage covers 17 T cell receptor beta chains from one sample sequenced in a study of T cell repertoires in cytomegalovirus infection (dated 2019 in TCRdb). What the treatment or condition label conveys for this sample: in vitro stimulation with specific CMV peptide epitopes to enrich CMV-specific T cells. TCRdb lists the instrument as Illumina HiSeq 1500. In-frame beta chains were kept once TCRdb had trimmed the public reads at Q25 with fastp and called clones with MiXCR. CDR3 protein sequences are deduplicated, and each keeps its most common genes and DNA. The sample table holds about 350,000 distinct CDR3 sequences, of which 34% were seen once. 13% of the sample goes to the ten largest clones. These TCRs are of unknown antigen specificity. The sequenced sample was cultured PBMCs, obtained from culture after CMV antigen stimulation. The source of these receptors is a human donor in good health (CMV status not recorded). Some clones in this sample may be carry-over from other donors' samples.

This clonotype came up once. This chain links TRBV7-9 with TRBJ2-1, with D possibly TRBD2 on 6 matching bases. Germline loops: CDR1 SEHNR, CDR2 FQNEAQ (reference sequence). Trimming pared 11 bases from V and 7 bases from J, leaving 12 bases between. This CDR3 is 11 amino acids long. DNA of the CDR3: TGTGCCGGTGCAAGCGGGAATGAGCAGTTCTTC. This sequence encodes CAGASGNEQFF.

The chain combines TRBV5-1 with TRBJ1-5; D is ambiguous. The CDR3 is 14 amino acids. Germline loops: CDR1 SGHRS, CDR2 YFSETQ. V dropped 4 bases and J dropped 4 bases, with 12 bases sitting between them. The CDR3 loop reads CASSEAGGNQPQHF. The DNA of the CDR3 is TGCGCCAGCAGCGAGGCGGGTGGGAATCAGCCCCAGCATTTT.

The chain is built from TRBV20-1 and TRBJ1-1; D unclear. This CDR3 is built from 14 residues. Germline assignment: CDR1 DFQATT and CDR2 SNEGSKA (reference sequence). Trimming took off 2 bases at V and 1 base at J, with 11 bases between the two ends. This CDR3 reads CSARFLSANTEAFF. The CDR3 coding sequence is TGCAGTGCTAGATTCCTCTCCGCGAACACTGAAGCTTTCTTT.

The sample holds a few counts of this clonotype. The chain carries TRBV7-2 and TRBJ2-3; D call uncertain. This CDR3 spans 13 amino acids. Germline V gene sequence: CDR1 SGHTA, CDR2 FQGNSA. Deletions cut 3 bases from V and 13 bases from J, with 17 bases between. The DNA for the CDR3 is TGTGCCAGCAGCTTTTCTGCCGAGACGGGCAAGTATTTT. Amino acid sequence: CASSFSAETGKYF.

The genes are TRBV27 and TRBJ2-1, with D maybe TRBD2 (6 bases). This CDR3 contains 16 residues. In germline, CDR1 is MNHEY, CDR2 SMNVEV (reference sequence). V was cut by 6 bases and J by 0 bases, with 15 bases left in between. The chain's CDR3 is CASSAIAAGSYNEQFF. The DNA of the CDR3 is TGTGCCAGCAGCGCCATAGCGGCCGGCTCCTACAATGAGCAGTTCTTC.

This chain joins TRBV7-9 and TRBJ1-2, with D unresolved. Germline lookup yields CDR1 SEHNR and CDR2 FQNEAQ (reference sequence). This CDR3 is 16 amino acids long. V shed 0 bases and J shed 4 bases, with 15 bases lying between them. DNA of the CDR3: TGTGCCAGCAGCTTAGCGATGGAGGGTTTTCTCTATGGCTACACCTTC. This translates into CASSLAMEGFLYGYTF.

The chain carries TRBV20-1 and TRBJ2-3; 9 nucleotides match TRBD1. The germline CDR1 and CDR2 sequences are DFQATT and SNEGSKA (reference sequence). This CDR3 spans 17 amino acids. V was clipped by 4 bases and J by 1 base; unmatched bases: 12. CDR3 DNA sequence: TGCAGTGCTACCGGGACAGGGCGCGGGAAAGGCACAGATACGCAGTATTTT. This translates into CSATGTGRGKGTDTQYF.

This chain joins TRBV19 and TRBJ2-5; D perhaps matches TRBD2 (5 bases). Trimming stripped 4 bases from V and 2 bases from J, with 11 bases between. Germline CDR1 reads LNHDA; CDR2 reads SQIVND (reference sequence). This CDR3 has 14 amino acids. CDR3 DNA: TGTGCCAGTAGTACCATCGGACTGCAAGAGACCCAGTACTTC. Translating gives CASSTIGLQETQYF.

This clonotype was seen many times. This chain links TRBV7-2 with TRBJ2-7; D may be TRBD2 (5 bases). CDR1 is SGHTA, CDR2 FQGNSA, per germline. V lost 5 bases and J 4 bases, leaving 21 bases between the germline ends. The CDR3 covers 16 residues. DNA for the CDR3: TGTGCCAGCAGCCCCCGAGAGACGAGGGTTAGGTACGAGCAGTACTTC. Protein product: CASSPRETRVRYEQYF. Complete variable domain (other parts from reference TRBV7-2 and TRBJ2-7): GAGVSQSPSNKVTEKGKDVELRCDPISGHTALYWYRQSLGQGLEFLIYFQGNSAPDKSGLPSDRFSAERTGGSVSTLTIQRTQQEDSAVYLCASSPRETRVRYEQYFGPGTRLTVT.

The chain has TRBV6-8 and TRBJ2-7; 10 nucleotides align to TRBD1. The trim removed 6 bases at V and 4 bases at J, leaving 12 bases unmatched. The CDR3 is made up of 16 amino acids. CDR1 MNHGY and CDR2 SAAAGT come from the germline V gene. CDR3 protein: CASRRVTGTGAYEQYF. The DNA for the CDR3 is TGTGCCAGCAGACGAGTGACCGGGACAGGGGCGTACGAGCAGTACTTC.

The chain joins TRBV7-3 to TRBJ2-7; D gene ambiguous. The CDR3 consists of 13 residues. Germline-derived CDR1 and CDR2 are SGHTA and FQGTGA. V lost 1 base, J lost 6 bases, and 10 bases lay in between. The CDR3 DNA is TGTGCCAGCAGCTTAAATCAATGGGGCGAGCAGTACTTC. It specifies CASSLNQWGEQYF.

This clonotype was observed a handful of times. The chain joins TRBV28 to TRBJ1-1; 7 bases are shared with TRBD1. J was trimmed by 4 bases and V by 4 bases; bases with no gene match: 9. CDR1 and CDR2 from the germline V gene are MDHEN and SYDVKM. There are 15 residues in the CDR3. This CDR3 reads CASSSPTGYATEAFF. The CDR3 DNA follows: TGTGCCAGCAGTTCCCCGACAGGGTACGCCACTGAAGCTTTCTTT.

This clonotype showed up just a few times. The V call is TRBV7-8, the J call TRBJ2-7; 12 bases align to TRBD2. CDR3 length: 20 amino acids. CDR1 and CDR2 from the germline V gene are SGHVS and FQNEAQ. The trim removed 8 bases at V and 0 bases at J, leaving 20 bases unmatched. As DNA, the CDR3 is TGTGCCAGCGCTGCCCGAATCCCGAAGGGACTAGCGGGTAGCTCCTACGAGCAGTACTTC. This sequence encodes CASAARIPKGLAGSSYEQYF.

This rearrangement joins TRBV20-1 to TRBJ2-3; TRBD2 matches at 7 bases. Unmatched junction bases numbered 11, after V lost 5 bases and J lost 3 bases. The germline CDR1 and CDR2 sequences are DFQATT and SNEGSKA (reference sequence). This CDR3 region has 15 residues. The CDR3 loop reads CSAQRAGLGTDTQYF. CDR3 DNA: TGCAGTGCTCAGAGAGCGGGATTGGGGACAGATACGCAGTATTTT.

This clonotype was observed a handful of times. The chain couples TRBV11-2 to TRBJ2-3, with D perhaps matching TRBD2 (5 bases). V was trimmed by 4 bases and J by 0 bases, leaving 11 bases between them. CDR3 size: 15 residues. CDR1 is SGHAT and CDR2 is FQNNGV in the germline V gene. DNA for the CDR3: TGTGCCAGCAGCTCTTTTGGAGGCAGCACAGATACGCAGTATTTT. Protein sequence: CASSSFGGSTDTQYF.

Ten or more counts support this clonotype. V usage is TRBV24-1 and J usage is TRBJ2-5; 7 positions agree with TRBD1. Trimming took 3 bases from V and 3 from J; bases not matched to a gene: 9. The CDR3 covers 16 residues. In germline, CDR1 is KGHDR, CDR2 SFDVKD. The CDR3 DNA sequence: TGTGCCACCAGTGATCGACGGGACAGTTACAAAGAGACCCAGTACTTC. It is translated as CATSDRRDSYKETQYF.

The genes are TRBV25-1 and TRBJ2-2; TRBD1 or TRBD2 may be the D gene (5 bases each). The CDR3 runs 15 residues. Germline assignment: CDR1 MGHDK and CDR2 SYGVNS. V was shortened by 9 bases and J by 0 bases, with 14 bases between the two germline ends. CDR3 in DNA: TGTGCCAGTACCGGGGCTGTTCCGAACACCGGGGAGCTGTTTTTT. Translating it yields CASTGAVPNTGELFF.